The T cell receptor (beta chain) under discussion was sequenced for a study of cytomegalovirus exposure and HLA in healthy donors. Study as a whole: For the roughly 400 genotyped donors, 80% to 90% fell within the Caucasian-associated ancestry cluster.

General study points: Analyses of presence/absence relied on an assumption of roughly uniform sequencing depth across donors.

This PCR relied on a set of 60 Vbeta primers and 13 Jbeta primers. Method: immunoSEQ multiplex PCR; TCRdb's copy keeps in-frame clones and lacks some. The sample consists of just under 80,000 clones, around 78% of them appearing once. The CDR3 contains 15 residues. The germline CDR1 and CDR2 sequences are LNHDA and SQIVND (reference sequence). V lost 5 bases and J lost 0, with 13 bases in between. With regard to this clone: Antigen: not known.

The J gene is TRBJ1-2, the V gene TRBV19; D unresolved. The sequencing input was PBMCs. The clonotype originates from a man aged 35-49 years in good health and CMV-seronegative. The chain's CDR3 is CASSPRTETNYGYTF. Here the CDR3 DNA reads TGTGCCAGTAGTCCCCGGACTGAAACTAACTATGGCTACACCTTC.